These 9 T cell receptor beta chains came from one sample sequenced in a study of blood T cells in healthy people across ages. For the second PCR, which ran for about 6 to 11 cycles, a sample-barcoded 5' primer and a J-beta primer mix were used. TCRdb re-analysed the 5' RACE reads in MiXCR, keeping a single row per CDR3 protein. The data hold about 1.8 million distinct CDR3 sequences, with about 49% observed a single time. The material sequenced was blood. These receptors were obtained from a woman between 40 and 55 years old in good health.

J is TRBJ1-4 and V is TRBV4-1, with D tentatively TRBD1 (6 bases). V dropped 1 base and J dropped 5 bases, with 8 bases sitting between them. This CDR3 region has 14 residues. The germline V gene has CDR1 MGHRA and CDR2 YSYEKL. The CDR3 DNA reads TGCGCCAGCAGCCAAGCCGACAGGAATGAAAAACTGTTTTTT. Translated: CASSQADRNEKLFF.

Remarks on this clonotype: The junction does not match germline at one end; this may be a read error. The chain is built from TRBV10-3 and TRBJ2-5; 7 bases agree with TRBD1. Germline-derived CDR1 and CDR2 are ENHRY and SYGVKD. The CDR3 is 16 amino acids. The CDR3: CAVSAAGTAYQETQYF. The CDR3 nucleotides are TGTGCCGTCAGTGCTGCCGGGACAGCGTACCAAGAGACCCAGTACTTC.

For this clonotype: Compared with germline, one end of the junction differs, possibly owing to a read error. The genes are TRBV11-1 and TRBJ1-1; D uncertain. Germline V gene data show CDR1 as SGHAT and CDR2 as FQDESV (reference sequence). The CDR3 runs to 16 residues. The CDR3 loop is CAGSLADGSLNTEAFF. DNA of the CDR3: TGTGCCGGCAGCTTAGCGGACGGCAGCCTTAACACTGAAGCTTTCTTT.

The chain recombines TRBV5-6 with TRBJ2-1; no reliable D call. This CDR3 is built from 15 residues. Deletions cut 0 bases from V and 1 base from J, with 8 bases between. The germline V gene encodes CDR1 SGHDT and CDR2 YYEEEE. CDR3 protein: CASSLVWESYNEQFF. CDR3 bases: TGTGCCAGCAGCTTGGTTTGGGAATCCTACAATGAGCAGTTCTTC.

This chain links TRBV20-1 with TRBJ2-5, with D perhaps TRBD2 (5 bases). The CDR3 runs to 14 residues. Deletions cut 5 bases from V and 5 bases from J, with 18 bases between. Looked up from germline, CDR1 is DFQATT and CDR2 is SNEGSKA (reference sequence). CDR3 residues: CSAGKRADRETQYF. Written as DNA, the CDR3 is TGCAGTGCTGGCAAGAGGGCAGACCGGGAGACCCAGTACTTC.

This sequence joins TRBV20-1 and TRBJ2-5; 7 bases fit TRBD2. The CDR3 runs 15 residues. Germline-derived CDR1 and CDR2 are DFQATT and SNEGSKA (reference sequence). Trimming took 0 bases from V and 3 from J; bases not matched to a gene: 7. CDR3 sequence (DNA): TGCAGTGCTAGAGATATCACTAGCGTAGAAGAGACCCAGTACTTC. Translation gives CSARDITSVEETQYF.

J is TRBJ2-5 and V is TRBV5-1; TRBD2 aligns across 9 bases. The J call may not be correct, given that the DNA end is closer to TRBJ2-7. CDR3 length: 15 amino acids. Looked up from germline, CDR1 is SGHRS and CDR2 is YFSETQ. CDR3 nucleotides: TGCGCCAGCAGCTTGTTAGGCGGGGGGGCGATCGAGCAGTACTTC. Protein: CASSLLGGGAIEQYF.

The chain carries TRBV6-2 or TRBV6-3 and TRBJ2-5, with D perhaps matching TRBD1 (6 bases). With 6 bases removed from V and 5 bases from J, the gap between germline ends came to 13 bases. The germline V gene encodes CDR1 MNHEY and CDR2 SVGEGT. This CDR3 has 13 amino acids. The CDR3 protein is CASRQGMMETQYF. For the CDR3, the DNA is TGTGCCAGCAGACAGGGTATGATGGAGACCCAGTACTTC.

The genes are TRBV3-1 and TRBJ2-3, with TRBD1 identical over 7 bases. V shed 3 bases and J 8 bases; nucleotides not matched to a gene: 17. The V gene's germline CDR1 is LGHDT and CDR2 YNNKEL (reference sequence). This CDR3 is 17 amino acids long. For the CDR3, the DNA is TGTGCCAGCAGCCAGAATGAGAGAGTAGGGGGCGTTGGTACGCAGTATTTT. Translated, it gives CASSQNERVGGVGTQYF.